This T cell receptor (beta chain) was identified in a study of T cell responses to AZD1222 COVID-19 vaccine. Study details: Pooling covered second doses at about 4 or about 12 weeks.

The junction had 5 bases not matched to a gene; V was cut back by 3 bases and J by 2 bases. CDR1 and CDR2 from the germline V gene are ENHRY and SYGVKD. The CDR3 spans 15 residues. Libraries were prepared by immunoSEQ multiplex PCR; TCRdb keeps only in-frame clonotypes and omits some of them. Of about 120,000 clones listed, almost 95% are singletons. The clonotype comes from an adult in good health. The chain uses TRBV10-3 and TRBJ2-7; TRBD2 aligns across 9 bases. Sequencing was performed on peripheral blood, taken on day 0 of AZD1222 vaccination. The CDR3 DNA sequence: TGTGCCATCAGTGAAGGCGGGGGGGCTACCTACGAGCAGTACTTC. Its translation is CAISEGGGATYEQYF.